A selection of T cell receptor beta chains follows, all from one sample in a study of shared clonotypes between healthy human individuals. Method: immunoSEQ multiplex PCR; TCRdb's copy keeps in-frame clones and lacks some. The top ten hold under 0.65% of the sample, which has about 1 million clones, about 80% seen once. The source material was memory CD4+ T cells from PBMCs. The receptor source for this set is a young man in good health. Some clones in this sample may be carry-over from other donors' samples. Both conserved end residues are part of each CDR3. D genes are given only for firm matches. Size values are once, few and many counts, or a class for expanded clones, and some rows have none.

>TRBV28|TRBJ2-4|.|.
TGTGCCAGCACCCGTTCCCAGCGAGACATTCAGTACTTC
CASTRSQRDIQYF
>TRBV2|TRBJ2-7|TRBD1|.
TGTGCCAGCAGACCGGGACAGGGGGCGAGGGGCTACGAGCAGTACTTC
CASRPGQGARGYEQYF
>TRBV4-1|TRBJ2-3|.|.
TGCGCCAGCAGCCACATCTCATCCCCAGATACGCAGTATTTT
CASSHISSPDTQYF
>TRBV18|TRBJ2-7|TRBD2|.
TGTGCCAGCTCCCGAGGACTAGCGGCCTCCTACGAGCAGTACTTC
CASSRGLAASYEQYF
>TRBV9|TRBJ2-1|.|.
TGTGCCAGCAGCGTAGACCCTACTGGCTACAATGAGCAGTTCTTC
CASSVDPTGYNEQFF
>TRBV30|TRBJ2-5|.|.
TGTGCCTGGAGTCCCCAGGGGCAGTCCCAGTACTTC
CAWSPQGQSQYF
>TRBV5-6|TRBJ1-1|TRBD1|.
TGTGCCAGCAGTCCGGGACAGGTGGTCTCTATGAACACTGAAGCTTTCTTT
CASSPGQVVSMNTEAFF
>TRBV4-1|TRBJ2-3|.|.
TGCGCCAGCAGCCAAAACGGGTATACGCAGTATTTT
CASSQNGYTQYF
>TRBV7-8|TRBJ1-5|TRBD1|.
TGTGCCAGCAGCACGAGCCGGGACAGATATCAGCCCCAGCATTTT
CASSTSRDRYQPQHF
>TRBV7-8|TRBJ1-1|.|.
TGTGCCAGCAGCTTTTGGAACACTGAAGCTTTCTTT
CASSFWNTEAFF
>TRBV6-1|TRBJ2-7|.|.
TGTGCCAGCAGTGGACTAAGAGGGGGTTACGAGCAGTACTTC
CASSGLRGGYEQYF
>TRBV5-4|TRBJ2-1|.|.
TGTGCCAGCAGCTTGCAGGCGGTTTCCTACAATGAGCAGTTCTTC
CASSLQAVSYNEQFF
>TRBV30|TRBJ1-1|TRBD1|.
TGTGCCTGGGTGGGGGACAGGGCGACTTTCTTT
CAWVGDRATFF
>TRBV11-2|TRBJ2-7|.|.
TGTGCCAGCAGCTTAAATCCGGGCGTCGAGCAGTACTTC
CASSLNPGVEQYF
>TRBV4-1|TRBJ1-2|TRBD1|few
TGCGCCAGCAGTGGACAGGGGAACTATGGCTACACCTTC
CASSGQGNYGYTF
>TRBV10-3|TRBJ2-7|TRBD2|.
TGTGCCATCAGTGAGTCGACGTTAGGACTAGCACGGGCCGAGCAGTACTTC
CAISESTLGLARAEQYF
>TRBV5-1|TRBJ1-2|.|.
TGCGCCAGCAGCTCATTACCCGGGCCGTCGGACCAGGGCTACACCTTC
CASSSLPGPSDQGYTF
>TRBV5-1|TRBJ2-5|.|.
TGCGCCAGCAGCTTGGGCCGGGGCCAAGAGACCCAGTACTTC
CASSLGRGQETQYF
>TRBV7-9|TRBJ1-1|.|.
TGTGCCAGCAGCTTATACCCCATCGACTTGAACACTGAAGCTTTCTTT
CASSLYPIDLNTEAFF
>TRBV5-8|TRBJ2-7|.|.
TGTGCCAGCAGCTTTCAGGGACTCACCTCCTACGAGCAGTACTTC
CASSFQGLTSYEQYF
>TRBV5-1|TRBJ2-7|TRBD2|.
TGCGCCAGCAGCTCGGGGGGACTAGCGGGAGGGGTCTCCTACGAGCAGTACTTC
CASSSGGLAGGVSYEQYF
>TRBV7-9|TRBJ2-7|TRBD1|.
TGTGCCAGCAGCTCAACAGGGGGAAGGTCATACGAGCAGTACTTC
CASSSTGGRSYEQYF
>TRBV10-3|TRBJ1-5|.|.
TGTGCCATCAGGGGCGTTTTTGAGGGTCCTCAGCCCCAGCATTTT
CAIRGVFEGPQPQHF
>TRBV7-8|TRBJ2-1|TRBD2|.
TGTGCCAGCGGGGGACTAGCGGGATTGACAGCCTACAATGAGCAGTTCTTC
CASGGLAGLTAYNEQFF
>TRBV30|TRBJ2-1|TRBD1|.
TGTGCCTGGAAGGGGACAGGGGTCAATGAGCAGTTCTTC
CAWKGTGVNEQFF
>TRBV7-2|TRBJ1-4|.|.
TGTGCCAGCAGCCGGCCAGCCGAAAAACTGTTTTTT
CASSRPAEKLFF
>TRBV18|TRBJ1-5|TRBD1|few
TGTGCCAGCTCACCACAGACAGGGATGGATCAGCCCCAGCATTTT
CASSPQTGMDQPQHF
>TRBV9|TRBJ1-3|.|many
TGTGCCAGCAGCGTAGCAGGGAGGGGAAACACCATATATTTT
CASSVAGRGNTIYF
>TRBV27|TRBJ2-5|.|.
TGTGCCAGCACTCCCAGAGGGGGTCGGCAAGAGACCCAGTACTTC
CASTPRGGRQETQYF
>TRBV7-9|TRBJ2-7|.|.
TGTGCCAGCAGATCGGACGGGGCTACCTACGAGCAGTACTTC
CASRSDGATYEQYF
>TRBV19|TRBJ1-2|.|once
TGTGCCAGTAGTAGCGGGCACGGCTACACCTTC
CASSSGHGYTF
>TRBV5-1|TRBJ2-7|.|.
TGCGCCAGCAGCTTGGGGGGGTTCAGCTCCTACGAGCAGTACTTC
CASSLGGFSSYEQYF
>TRBV28|TRBJ2-1|.|few
TGTGCCAGCAGTTCTGTAGGAGGGAGGTCTTACAATGAGCAGTTCTTC
CASSSVGGRSYNEQFF
>TRBV29-1|TRBJ1-1|.|few
TGCAGCGTTGACCGGGGCACTGAAGCTTTCTTT
CSVDRGTEAFF
>TRBV6-1|TRBJ1-1|.|few
TGTGCCAGCAGTGAAGGGCTGATTCACACTGAAGCTTTCTTT
CASSEGLIHTEAFF
>TRBV5-4|TRBJ2-2|.|.
TGTGCCAGCAGCGCGGGACAGCTCAACGGGGAGCTGTTTTTT
CASSAGQLNGELFF
>TRBV6-5|TRBJ1-2|.|.
TGTGCCAGCAGTTACATCCAGGGAACTAACTATGGCTACACCTTC
CASSYIQGTNYGYTF
>TRBV4-3|TRBJ1-2|TRBD1|.
TGCGCCAGCAGCCAAGGGGACAGGGGGCCGAGTGGCTACACCTTC
CASSQGDRGPSGYTF
>TRBV5-1|TRBJ2-1|.|.
TGCGCCAGCAGCTTTCCCGGGAGCTCCTACAATGAGCAGTTCTTC
CASSFPGSSYNEQFF
>TRBV4-1|TRBJ2-3|.|once
TGCGCCAGCAGCCAATTAAACCTAGTGGCCCCAGGGGATACGCAGTATTTT
CASSQLNLVAPGDTQYF
>TRBV5-1|TRBJ2-2|.|few
TGCGCCAGCAGACACTTATCCGGGGAGCTGTTTTTT
CASRHLSGELFF
>TRBV7-6|TRBJ1-3|.|.
TGTGCCAGCAGCTTAGAGGGGAAGGGCTCTGGAAACACCATATATTTT
CASSLEGKGSGNTIYF